The T cell receptor beta chain under discussion was sequenced for a study of T cells in Graves' hyperthyroidism and ophthalmopathy (dated by TCRdb to about 2019). Looking at the study overall: Peripheral blood samples were taken at initial diagnosis, before any treatment was given. A discovery cohort of about a hundred patients, about 43 with Graves' ophthalmopathy and roughly 59 with stable Graves' hyperthyroidism, was used to find distinguishing TCR V-J signatures. For training and testing, the roughly 100 patients in the discovery cohort were randomly divided in a 7:3 ratio. Once sampling was done, hyperthyroidism patients were given methimazole at a starting dose of 30 mg daily, whereas ophthalmopathy patients were given high-dose intravenous methylprednisolone. The paper describes TCR Vbeta CDR3 sequencing of 135 peripheral blood samples, made up of some 40 ophthalmopathy patients, approximately 73 hyperthyroidism patients and roughly 17 progressor patients. An independent validation cohort of some 18 hyperthyroidism patients and about 16 patients who later progressed to ophthalmopathy tested prospective prediction of ophthalmopathy. The study also compared thyroid tissue and blood T-cell repertoires from several Graves' hyperthyroidism patients. Findings and caveats that apply to the study as a whole: Sample size was not statistically predetermined, and investigators were not blinded to group allocation. A model built on a 13 V-J signature distinguished ophthalmopathy from stable hyperthyroidism, reaching around 87% sensitivity and under 84% specificity in cross-validation and 80%/75% in testing. Most expanded thyroid clonotypes (frequency above 0.001) were also detected in blood, a finding suggesting that blood repertoires may reflect thyroid immune responses. In validation, progression to ophthalmopathy was predicted by the model with 55% to 71% sensitivity and around 76% specificity, a median of about 6.4 months before onset.

V lost 0 bases and J lost 2 bases; the stretch between them is 9 bases long. The germline V gene sets CDR1 to SGDLS and CDR2 to YYNGEE. CDR3 length: 14 amino acids, cysteine to phenylalanine. CDR3 DNA is the only sequence kept; it has 42 bases, read in frame from the first base. A patient counted as having stable Graves' hyperthyroidism if no progression to ophthalmopathy occurred over 18 months of follow-up. Hyperthyroidism patients were newly diagnosed, with disease duration under 2 months, and aged 18 to 65 years. Any patient with an uncontrolled infection, another autoimmune disease, pregnancy or lactation was excluded. Clinical symptoms, serum thyroxine and TRAb, thyroid ultrasound, and orbital computed tomography formed the basis for the diagnoses. Ficoll-Paque density gradient centrifugation was used to isolate PBMCs from about 9.4 ml of fresh peripheral blood. Trizol reagent was used to extract total RNA, and RNA quality was then checked on an Agilent 2100 Bioanalyzer.

The TCR beta CDR3 regions were amplified from RNA transcripts. The first round of RT-PCR for the TCR CDR3 was performed with the HTBI primer set and the Qiagen OneStep RT-PCR kit. The libraries were constructed in a second round of multiplex PCR and then size-selected and purified. Sequencing of the libraries was done on an Illumina HiSeq2000 using paired-end 100 bp reads. As for the authors' bioinformatics: SOAPnuke was used to process the raw data, removing reads that contained adapters or uncalled bases, had a mean Phred below 15, or lacked an exact match to the constant primer or identifier. High-quality paired reads were merged with COPE v1.2.5, and unique nucleotide sequences were defined as clonotypes. Clonotypes were aligned to IMGT TRBV, TRBD and TRBJ reference segments using MiTCR v1.1. The analysis was restricted to V-J combinations with a frequency above 0.0001, which together covered 99% to 99.2% of the repertoires. A TCS score was defined as the ratio of F50 (clonal expansion) to E x V (chaos), with BLOSUM62-based TCRdist applied between CDR3 peptides within each V-J. Welch's t-statistics and random forest reduced around 550 V-J features to about 12, which were used in a naive Bayes classifier (R e1071). TCRdb trimmed the raw reads at Q25, called clones with MiXCR and kept productive beta chains. Each entry is one CDR3 protein sequence, shown with its most common DNA and genes. The V and J calls were not made by the authors but by TCRdb's processing. In all, the sample holds around 340,000 distinct CDR3 sequences, and approximately 15% of those were seen once. The top ten constitute roughly 31% of the sample.

Comments on this clonotype: It lacks a known antigen. No per-base quality is available; no much larger clone lies one base away.

The sequence came from a man aged 25 to 40 with Graves' hyperthyroidism. The rearranged segments are TRBV9 and TRBJ2-7, with no reliable assignment of the D segment. The specimen was blood. The DNA sequence follows: TGTGCCAGCAGCGTAGATTCACAAGCCTACGAGCAGTACTTC. This yields the protein CASSVDSQAYEQYF.